This T cell receptor (beta chain) appears in the sequencing data of a study of blood T cell repertoires in COVID-19. In the study overall: Spain, Italy and the United States supplied samples that represented acute and convalescent COVID-19. PBMCs, B-cell-depleted T cells, or T cells were the source of the cDNA or gDNA that made up the material.

The CDR3 runs to 11 residues. Trimming pared 7 bases from V and 7 bases from J, leaving 13 bases between. Germline V lookup: CDR1 DFQATT, CDR2 SNEGSKA (reference sequence). How the authors handled the data: Amplification of reference gene primers provided the estimated nucleated cell counts. Sequencing was performed with immunoSEQ multiplex PCR; in TCRdb, only in-frame clones are kept and a portion is missing. The D gene and trimming were derived from the DNA, and the V and J assignments and clone size from that table. The sample lists more than 80,000 clones; over 60% were seen once. Specimen: peripheral blood. The clonotype originates from a woman of 80 years or more with active or convalescent COVID-19. This chain links TRBV20-1 with TRBJ2-5; D not certain. The DNA of the CDR3 is TGCAGTGGACTCTCCCTGGGGACCCAGTACTTC. This sequence encodes CSGLSLGTQYF.